Given below is one T cell receptor (beta chain) in context. Generated by immunoSEQ multiplex PCR, the TCRdb table keeps only in-frame clones and is missing some. The sample lists 220,000 or so clones; 70% to 90% were seen once. The sample belongs to a study of blood T cell repertoires in COVID-19. The wider study: PBMCs, B-cell-depleted T cells, or T cells were the source of the cDNA or gDNA that made up the material.

Germline lookup yields CDR1 SGHAT and CDR2 FQNNGV. The V end lost 1 base, the J end lost 7 bases, and 20 bases lay between the germline ends. CDR3 length: 16 amino acids. The chain couples TRBV11-2 to TRBJ2-7; D is possibly TRBD2 (6 bases). The TCR was taken from a man in his fifties or sixties who had recovered from COVID-19. The sequenced sample consisted of peripheral blood. This chain's CDR3 is CASSLGLGNLAGEQYF. The CDR3 nucleotides are TGTGCCAGCAGCTTAGGATTGGGGAATTTGGCGGGGGAGCAGTACTTC. Drawing the rest from reference TRBV11-2 and TRBJ2-7, the complete variable domain is EAGVAQSPRYKIIEKRQSVAFWCNPISGHATLYWYQQILGQGPKLLIQFQNNGVVDDSQLPKDRFSAERLKGVDSTLKIQPAKLEDSAVYLCASSLGLGNLAGEQYFGPGTRLTVT.